This T cell receptor beta chain stems from a study of identical twins listed by TCRdb under 2016. About the full investigation: To test whether fetal clonotypes persist, the study used deep sequencing on TCR alpha and beta repertoires from monozygotic twins, unrelated adults of various ages, and cord blood. Replicate twin experiments were performed at different times using different library preparation protocols to rule out contamination.

Library generation was performed with 5' RACE. Sequencing relied on an Illumina HiSeq 2000. Template switching introduced a universal primer binding site; the final cDNA contained a unique molecular identifier, enabling accurate counting of TCR cDNA molecules. First-strand cDNA for TCR alpha and beta chains was synthesized from specific primers in the conserved constant-segment region. To control for contamination, every cDNA library carried two barcodes: a SMART-Mk sample barcode plus Illumina barcodes. TruSeq adapter sequences, together with Illumina sample barcodes, were added in two successive PCR steps. Sequencing of the TCR alpha and beta cDNA libraries was done on the Illumina HiSeq platform using custom primers. The authors' pipeline ran thus. Raw reads were processed with MiGEC to extract unique molecular identifiers, and MiXCR was used to determine CDR3 positions. For each individual, recombination models were inferred using an EM algorithm with the repgenHMM and IGoR tools. The tcR package in R was used for shared clonotype analysis, with sharing normalized by the product of cloneset sizes. To study raw recombination without the effects of thymic and clonal selection, out-of-frame nonproductive sequences were analyzed. TCRdb redid the processing of the public reads, applying fastp at Q25 and MiXCR, and retained in-frame beta chains. Rows with one shared CDR3 protein collapse into an entry with the most common genes and DNA. TCRdb's processing, not the authors', yielded these V and J calls. This sample is represented by 600,000 to 800,000 distinct CDR3 sequences; around 21% of them were singletons. 4% to 4.5% of the sample goes to the ten largest clones.

What the work shows at the level of the full study, not this receptor alone: Zero-insertion analyses could be partly confounded by invariant T cells such as MAIT and iNKT, although diverse VJ usage argued against such confounding for most clonotypes. Compared with coincidental sharing between unrelated individuals, out-of-frame TCR alpha sequences shared between twins showed an excess of sequences with low generation probability. Abundant cord blood beta clonotypes had fewer insertions, young adult naive repertoires showed a similar but weaker trend, and memory repertoires showed no such trend. Recombination models systematically underestimated out-of-frame TCR alpha sharing in monozygotic twins but agreed with sharing between unrelated individuals. Excess twin sharing in beta out-of-frame sequences was weaker because fewer shared sequences lowered the signal-to-noise ratio. Conclusions relied on cross-sectional statistical analysis, since the same donors could not be followed over many years.

All donors were healthy Caucasians. Three pairs of female monozygotic twins, all aged roughly 18 to 29 years, were included in the twin cohort. RNA for TCR libraries was isolated from peripheral blood mononuclear cells. In the case of this clonotype: Its recognized antigen is unknown. No base-level quality is on record; no much larger clone is a single base apart.

V loses 1 base, J loses 0 bases, and the germline ends lie 10 bases apart. The germline V gene encodes CDR1 SGHRS and CDR2 YFSETQ. Including the terminal cysteine and phenylalanine, the CDR3 comprises 15 residues. The read is trimmed to its CDR3 DNA, 45 bases read in frame from base 1. These data were also reused for a study on T cells expressing NK-cell markers. The second investigation adds: TCR beta-chain repertoires were profiled in sorted CD3+CD56+NKG2C+, CD3+CD56+NKG2C- and CD3+CD56-NKG2C+ T-cell subsets from several donors. Among the eight sequenced donors, only one was HCMV-seronegative, while the other seven were HCMV-seropositive. In several experiments an anti-gammadeltaTCR antibody was added to restrict sorting to alphabetaTCR-expressing T cells. In more than five donors, the dominant CD3+CD56+NKG2C+ clonotypes were found to rank among the top 10 CD8+ clonotypes and to make up about 1.0-7.0% of CD8+ T cells. Those dominant clonotypes were again the most abundant among CD3+CD56-NKG2C+ cells in a handful of donors, at about 28.3-60.1%. Whether the expanded NKG2C-expressing T cell clones were specific for HCMV antigens was left unclear. The eight sequenced donors were randomly selected healthy volunteers, three men and five women. To determine HCMV serostatus, a commercial ELISA kit was used to detect HCMV-specific IgG in serum. For about 6 donors, bulk peripheral blood T-cell repertoires were additionally sequenced from unsorted PBMC. MIGEC was used to demultiplex reads and group the reads by UMI, and MiTCR was used to assemble and quantify clonotypes. To exclude erroneous sequences, any TCR cDNA sequence not supported by at least two reads was discarded. The tcR package was used for downstream repertoire analysis, with clonotypes matched between fractions based on CDR3 nucleotide sequence plus V segment. VDJmatch was used to annotate antigen specificity against VDJdb, with one amino acid substitution in CDR3 allowed.

The sequence came from a woman aged 18 to 35 in good health. Sequenced sample: PBMCs. The V and J segments used are TRBV5-1 and TRBJ1-1; the D gene assignment is ambiguous. The base sequence is TGCGCCAGCAGCTTGACCGGCAACTTGAACACTGAAGCTTTCTTT. Translated, it gives CASSLTGNLNTEAFF.